Sequencing of this T cell receptor beta chain was carried out in a study of neurological immune-mediated disorders. From the 5' RACE reads, TCRdb called clonotypes with MiXCR, one entry per CDR3 protein. The table records approximately 59,000 distinct CDR3 sequences, roughly 5% of them present only once. Germline V gives CDR1 SGHTA, CDR2 FQGTGA. The ends were cut back, 3 bases at V and 8 bases at J, with 13 bases in the middle. This CDR3 is 13 amino acids long. Findings of the study overall: Multiple sclerosis was found to have the least TCR clonal expansion, below healthy controls, and HTLV-1-associated myelopathy the most.

There are many counts of this clonotype. Its specificity is unknown. This sequence originates from a human donor with multiple sclerosis. The donor label of this sample is uncertain. Sequencing used PBMCs. This rearrangement joins TRBV7-3 to TRBJ1-1; D might be TRBD1 (6 bases). In DNA form, the CDR3 reads TGTGCCAGCAGCTTCTATGATGGGACAGAAGCTTTCTTT. Protein: CASSFYDGTEAFF. Variable domain in full (rest from reference TRBV7-3 and TRBJ1-1): GAGVSQTPSNKVTEKGKYVELRCDPISGHTALYWYRQSLGQGPEFLIYFQGTGAADDSGLPNDRFFAVRPEGSVSTLKIQRTERGDSAVYLCASSFYDGTEAFFGQGTRLTVV.